Below, 11 T cell receptor beta chains from the same sample are listed, as sequenced in a study of response to subunit inactivated influenza vaccine. Each CDR3 protein is one row after TCRdb ran MiXCR on the RT-PCR reads. This sample carries approximately 520,000 distinct CDR3 sequences, 15% to 20% of them seen once, and the ten largest clones take less than 4%. This material consisted of CD4+ T cells sorted from PBMCs, taken roughly 24 months after vaccination. These receptor sequences come from a man between 50 and 69 years old who received an inactivated influenza vaccine.

This clonotype was recorded many times. The V and J genes are TRBV5-1 and TRBJ2-5, with D hard to call. Germline V lookup: CDR1 SGHRS, CDR2 YFSETQ. The CDR3 spans 13 residues. Trimming removed 0 bases at V and 3 bases at J, with 6 bases between. For the CDR3, the DNA is TGCGCCAGCAGCTTGGTCGGTAAAGAGACCCAGTACTTC. This gives the protein CASSLVGKETQYF.

This clonotype was counted a few times. The rearrangement uses TRBV4-2 and TRBJ1-5; D is uncertain. V lost 1 base, J lost 8 bases, and 9 bases lay in between. The CDR3 runs 13 residues. Germline V gene sequence: CDR1 LGHNA, CDR2 YNFKEQ. The CDR3 DNA is TGTGCCAGCAGCCAAGTTTTAGGTGAGCCCCAGCATTTT. It translates to CASSQVLGEPQHF.

This sequence joins TRBV5-1 and TRBJ1-4; 11 positions match TRBD1. Trimming at V came to 4 bases and at J to 4 bases, leaving 9 bases not matched to a gene. The CDR3 spans 17 residues. Germline-derived CDR1 and CDR2 are SGHRS and YFSETQ. CDR3 region: CASSPEGTGGSNEKLFF. CDR3 nucleotide sequence: TGCGCCAGCAGCCCGGAGGGGACAGGGGGTAGTAATGAAAAACTGTTTTTT.

Many counts were recorded for this clonotype. The chain uses TRBV12-3 or TRBV12-4 and TRBJ2-1; 13 positions agree with TRBD2. The CDR3 extends over 15 amino acids. Unmatched junction bases numbered 2, after V lost 5 bases and J lost 4 bases. CDR3: CASSRTSGSYNEQFF. The DNA for the CDR3 is TGTGCCAGCAGTCGGACTAGCGGGAGTTACAATGAGCAGTTCTTC.

The gene calls are TRBV5-5 and TRBJ2-3; TRBD2 matches 11 bases. The CDR3 is 16 amino acids. V shed 1 base, J shed 3 bases, and the junction held 4 bases outside the gene matches. The germline V gene has CDR1 SGHKS and CDR2 YYEKEE (reference sequence). The CDR3 here is CASSLYPSGGTDTQYF. CDR3 DNA sequence: TGTGCCAGCAGCTTGTACCCTAGCGGGGGGACAGATACGCAGTATTTT.

The chain recombines TRBV11-2 with TRBJ2-5; the D is unclear. The CDR3 totals 12 residues. The V end lost 4 bases, the J end lost 5 bases, and 8 bases lay between the germline ends. In germline, CDR1 is SGHAT, CDR2 FQNNGV. In DNA form, the CDR3 reads TGTGCCAGCAGCTCGACCCCGGAGACCCAGTACTTC. Residues: CASSSTPETQYF.

This clonotype was detected a few times. V and J are TRBV12-3 or TRBV12-4 and TRBJ2-1; possibly TRBD2 for D (5 bases). The CDR3 runs 14 residues. The ends were cut back, 2 bases at V and 4 bases at J, with 9 bases in the middle. The DNA for the CDR3 is TGTGCCAGCAGTTTAACCGGGGAGTACAATGAGCAGTTCTTC. Translating it yields CASSLTGEYNEQFF.

This clonotype occurred many times. The chain uses TRBV5-8 and TRBJ2-3, with 12 bases identical to TRBD2. The CDR3 extends over 16 amino acids. J was trimmed by 0 bases and V by 4 bases; bases with no gene match: 3. Germline V gene data show CDR1 as SGHTS and CDR2 as YDEGEE. CDR3 sequence (DNA): TGTGCCAGCAGCACCGGGACTAGCGGGAGCACAGATACGCAGTATTTT. Encoded protein: CASSTGTSGSTDTQYF.

V gene TRBV6-5 combines with J gene TRBJ2-2, with D possibly TRBD2 on 6 matching bases. V lost 2 bases, J lost 8 bases, and 12 bases lay in between. This CDR3 is built from 14 residues. Per germline, CDR1 MNHEY and CDR2 SVGAGI. CDR3 protein: CASSYGGEVGELFF. The CDR3 nucleotides read TGTGCCAGCAGTTACGGAGGGGAGGTGGGGGAGCTGTTTTTT.

This clonotype is medium-sized. V gene TRBV7-2 combines with J gene TRBJ2-7, with TRBD2 identical over 8 bases. V gave up 5 bases and J gave up 2 bases; unmatched junction bases: 8. Germline loops: CDR1 SGHTA, CDR2 FQGNSA. This CDR3 is 15 amino acids long. The CDR3 reads CASSPLTGGTYEQYF. CDR3 in DNA: TGTGCCAGCAGCCCCCTAACGGGGGGGACCTACGAGCAGTACTTC.

This clonotype was picked up many times. The V and J genes are TRBV20-1 and TRBJ1-2; D remains ambiguous. The CDR3 contains 12 residues. V gave up 3 bases and J gave up 13 bases, with 18 bases separating them. Germline V gene data show CDR1 as DFQATT and CDR2 as SNEGSKA (reference sequence). The CDR3 nucleotides are TGCAGTGCTAGGACTCCCGACCCCCGAATCACCTTC. Translation gives CSARTPDPRITF.